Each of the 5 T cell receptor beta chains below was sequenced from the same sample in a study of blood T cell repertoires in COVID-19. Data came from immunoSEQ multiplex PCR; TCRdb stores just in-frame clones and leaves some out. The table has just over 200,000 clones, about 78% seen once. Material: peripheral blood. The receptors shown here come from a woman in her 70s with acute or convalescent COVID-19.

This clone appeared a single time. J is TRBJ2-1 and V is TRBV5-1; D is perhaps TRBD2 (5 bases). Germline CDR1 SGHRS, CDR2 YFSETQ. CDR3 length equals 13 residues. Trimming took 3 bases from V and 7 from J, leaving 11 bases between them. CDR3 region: CASSSEAVNEQFF. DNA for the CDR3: TGCGCCAGCAGCTCGGAGGCCGTGAATGAGCAGTTCTTC.

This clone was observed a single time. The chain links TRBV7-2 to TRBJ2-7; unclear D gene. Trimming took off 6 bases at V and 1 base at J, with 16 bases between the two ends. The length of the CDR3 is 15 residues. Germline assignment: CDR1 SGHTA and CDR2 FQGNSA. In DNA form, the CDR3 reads TGTGCCAGCAGTCTAGTGAGTACGGAGTCCTACGAGCAGTACTTC. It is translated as CASSLVSTESYEQYF.

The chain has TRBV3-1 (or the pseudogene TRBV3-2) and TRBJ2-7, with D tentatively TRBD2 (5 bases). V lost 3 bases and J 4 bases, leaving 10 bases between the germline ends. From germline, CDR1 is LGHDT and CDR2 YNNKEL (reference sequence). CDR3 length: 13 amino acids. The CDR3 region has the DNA TGTGCCAGCAGCCACGGGGTTCGGTACGAGCAGTACTTC. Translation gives CASSHGVRYEQYF.

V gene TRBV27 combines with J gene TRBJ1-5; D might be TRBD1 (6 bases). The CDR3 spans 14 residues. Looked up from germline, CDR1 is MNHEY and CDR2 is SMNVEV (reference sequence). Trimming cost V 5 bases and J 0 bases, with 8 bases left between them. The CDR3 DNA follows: TGTGCCAGCAGTCCGACAGGTAGCAATCAGCCCCAGCATTTT. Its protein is CASSPTGSNQPQHF.

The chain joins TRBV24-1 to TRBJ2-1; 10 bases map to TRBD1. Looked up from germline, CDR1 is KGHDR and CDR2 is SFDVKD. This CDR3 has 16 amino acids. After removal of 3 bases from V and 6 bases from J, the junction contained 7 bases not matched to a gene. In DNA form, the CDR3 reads TGTGCCACCAGTGATCCGGCGGGACAGGGGAGCAATGAGCAGTTCTTC. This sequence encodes CATSDPAGQGSNEQFF.